A single sample gave rise to the 24 T cell receptor beta chains below, sequenced in a study of T cell responses to AZD1222 COVID-19 vaccine. Libraries were prepared by immunoSEQ multiplex PCR; TCRdb keeps only in-frame clonotypes and omits some of them. The table shows about 160,000 clones, with more than 75% occurring only once. The source material was peripheral blood, sampled 28 days after the second AZD1222 dose. Every receptor here comes from an adult who received the AZD1222 COVID-19 vaccine.

This rearrangement joins TRBV30 to TRBJ1-1; 9 bases match TRBD1. CDR3 length: 14 residues. The junction had 4 bases not matched to a gene; V was cut back by 0 bases and J by 5 bases. Germline lookup yields CDR1 GTSNPN and CDR2 SVGIG (reference sequence). In DNA, the CDR3 is TGTGCCTGGAGTGTATGGGACAGGGTTACTGAAGCTTTCTTT. Translating gives CAWSVWDRVTEAFF. Full variable domain (remainder filled in from reference TRBV30 and TRBJ1-1): SQTIHQWPATLVQPVGSPLSLECTVEGTSNPNLYWYRQAAGRGLQLLFYSVGIGQISSEVPQNLSASRPQDRQFILSSKKLLLSDSGFYLCAWSVWDRVTEAFFGQGTRLTVV.

This chain uses TRBV6-5 with TRBJ1-3; D ambiguous. CDR1 and CDR2 from the germline V gene are MNHEY and SVGAGI. The V end lost 7 bases, the J end lost 4 bases, and 14 bases lay between the germline ends. This CDR3 spans 14 amino acids. In nucleotides, the CDR3 is TGTGCCAGCAAGCCCCTAGTAACCGGAAACACCATATATTTT. It yields the protein CASKPLVTGNTIYF.

This clone was seen a few times. The sample holds other DNA sequences that translate to the same CDR3. The CDR3 is CASSISAGGYGYTF. The CDR3 region has the DNA TGTGCCAGTAGTATCTCGGCAGGGGGCTATGGCTACACCTTC. The chain joins TRBV19 to TRBJ1-2; 7 bases match TRBD1. The CDR3 has 14 residues. From germline, CDR1 is LNHDA and CDR2 SQIVND (reference sequence). V was clipped by 3 bases and J by 4 bases; unmatched bases: 5.

The chain employs TRBV29-1 and TRBJ2-3, with 7 bases aligning to TRBD2. Germline CDR1 is SQVTM and CDR2 is ANQGSEA. Trimming removed 7 bases from V and 2 bases from J; junction bases left unmatched: 3. This CDR3 is built from 12 residues. CDR3 sequence (DNA): TGCAGCGGGGAGGGATTCACAGATACGCAGTATTTT. This gives the protein CSGEGFTDTQYF.

This chain links TRBV30 with TRBJ2-1; D is perhaps TRBD1 or TRBD2 (5 bases each). The CDR3 runs 15 residues. Germline V lookup: CDR1 GTSNPN, CDR2 SVGIG (reference sequence). Between the trimmed V and J ends, which lost 0 bases and 8 bases, there was a span of 17 bases. The CDR3 is CAWSVHRTMEDEQFF. CDR3 sequence (DNA): TGTGCCTGGAGTGTTCACAGGACCATGGAGGATGAGCAGTTCTTC. The full variable domain, completed using reference TRBV30 and TRBJ2-1, is SQTIHQWPATLVQPVGSPLSLECTVEGTSNPNLYWYRQAAGRGLQLLFYSVGIGQISSEVPQNLSASRPQDRQFILSSKKLLLSDSGFYLCAWSVHRTMEDEQFFGPGTRLTVL.

V and J are TRBV2 and TRBJ2-6; TRBD1 might be the D (6 bases). The CDR3 contains 16 residues. Per germline, CDR1 SNHLY and CDR2 FYNNEI. V lost 6 bases to trimming and J lost 0 bases, with 12 bases between them. CDR3 DNA: TGTGCCAGCAGAATACAGGGACCCTCTGGGGCCAACGTCCTGACTTTC. Translated: CASRIQGPSGANVLTF.

The chain is built from TRBV25-1 and TRBJ1-2; the D is unclear. The CDR3 has 13 amino acids. Germline V gene sequence: CDR1 MGHDK, CDR2 SYGVNS. The V gene lost 2 bases and the J gene lost 2 bases, with 6 bases spanning the gap. The CDR3 loop reads CASSEVQNYGYTF. In nucleotides, the CDR3 is TGTGCCAGCAGTGAAGTCCAGAACTATGGCTACACCTTC.

This sequence joins TRBV3-1 (or the pseudogene TRBV3-2) and TRBJ2-7, with D hard to call. Per the germline V gene, CDR1 is LGHDT and CDR2 is YNNKEL (reference sequence). V shed 2 bases and J shed 6 bases, with 11 bases lying between them. This CDR3 is 13 amino acids long. The CDR3 sequence is CASSQSTQTEQYF. The CDR3 nucleotides are TGTGCCAGCAGCCAAAGTACTCAGACCGAGCAGTACTTC.

The rearrangement links TRBV15 to TRBJ1-6, with D tentatively TRBD1 (5 bases). V was pared by 1 base and J by 10 bases, with 17 bases between. Germline CDR1 is LNHNV and CDR2 is YYDKDF (reference sequence). The CDR3 is made up of 16 amino acids. The CDR3 nucleotides read TGTGCCACCAGCAGAGGCCACAGGCTTGAAACATCACCCCTCCACTTT. Amino acid sequence: CATSRGHRLETSPLHF.

The chain uses TRBV7-6 and TRBJ2-5, with 8 bases fitting TRBD1. Per germline, CDR1 SGHVS and CDR2 FNYEAQ. J gave up 5 bases and V 1 base, and 3 bases lay outside the gene matches. CDR3 length equals 14 residues. The chain's CDR3 is CASSLGTGKETQYF. For the CDR3, the DNA is TGTGCCAGCAGCTTAGGGACAGGGAAGGAGACCCAGTACTTC.

CDR3: CASSLTGAGNGYTF. CDR3 bases: TGCGCCAGCAGCTTAACAGGGGCGGGTAATGGCTACACCTTC. The chain uses TRBV5-1 and TRBJ1-2; 7 nucleotides agree with TRBD1. CDR3 size: 14 residues. The germline V gene has CDR1 SGHRS and CDR2 YFSETQ. The junction had 7 bases not matched to a gene; V was cut back by 2 bases and J by 6 bases. Complete variable domain (other parts from reference TRBV5-1 and TRBJ1-2): KAGVTQTPRYLIKTRGQQVTLSCSPISGHRSVSWYQQTPGQGLQFLFEYFSETQRNKGNFPGRFSGRQFSNSRSEMNVSTLELGDSALYLCASSLTGAGNGYTFGSGTRLTVV.

This chain joins TRBV6-1 and TRBJ2-1; perhaps D is TRBD1 or TRBD2 (5 bases each). Trimming stripped 0 bases from V and 6 bases from J, with 18 bases between. The CDR3 covers 17 residues. Germline loops: CDR1 MNHNS, CDR2 SASEGT. CDR3 nucleotides: TGTGCCAGCAGTGAAGCGGCCCGAGGGGCTTATACCAATGAGCAGTTCTTC. Translated, it gives CASSEAARGAYTNEQFF.

Regarding this clone: A read error may produce the germline difference seen at one junction end. This chain links TRBV19 with TRBJ2-2; 7 bases align to TRBD1. Germline V lookup: CDR1 LNHDA, CDR2 SQIVND (reference sequence). The CDR3 sequence is 14 residues long. The CDR3 DNA sequence: TGTGCCAGTAGTGTAGACAGGGTCACCGGGGAGCTGTTTTTT. It is translated as CASSVDRVTGELFF.

The chain is built from TRBV6-4 and TRBJ1-2; D remains ambiguous. The V end was cut by 0 bases, the J end by 2 bases, with 7 bases between. Germline-derived CDR1 and CDR2 are MRHNA and SNTAGT. The CDR3 is made up of 14 amino acids. In DNA form, the CDR3 reads TGTGCCAGCAGTGACTCGGCCAGAAACTATGGCTACACCTTC. Protein product: CASSDSARNYGYTF.

This sequence joins TRBV7-9 and TRBJ2-2, with D maybe TRBD2 (5 bases). Germline V gives CDR1 SEHNR, CDR2 FQNEAQ (reference sequence). The CDR3 extends over 16 amino acids. V gave up 3 bases and J gave up 1 base, with 12 bases separating them. CDR3 DNA: TGTGCCAGCAGCTTCCTAGGACTGATGAACACCGGGGAGCTGTTTTTT. Its protein is CASSFLGLMNTGELFF.

The genes are TRBV9 and TRBJ2-5; tentative D call: TRBD2 (5 bases). Germline V gene sequence: CDR1 SGDLS, CDR2 YYNGEE. V was trimmed by 4 bases and J by 2 bases, leaving 15 bases between them. This CDR3 contains 15 residues. The CDR3 coding sequence is TGTGCCAGCAGCCCCTCCCCGGGGATGCAAGAGACCCAGTACTTC. Its translation: CASSPSPGMQETQYF.

The rearrangement joins TRBV4-2 to TRBJ1-1; D perhaps matches TRBD1 (5 bases). The germline CDR1 and CDR2 sequences are LGHNA and YNFKEQ. V lost 0 bases, J lost 1 base, and 24 bases lay in between. CDR3 size: 20 residues. As DNA, the CDR3 is TGTGCCAGCAGCCAAGATTTATGGGTTTCGGGGGGAAGGGAGAACACTGAAGCTTTCTTT. Amino acids: CASSQDLWVSGGRENTEAFF.

The gene calls are TRBV19 and TRBJ1-4; D remains ambiguous. The CDR3 is 12 amino acids. Germline V gene lookup returns CDR1 LNHDA and CDR2 SQIVND (reference sequence). V dropped 6 bases and J dropped 14 bases, with 16 bases sitting between them. The CDR3 reads CASRTPRWTLFF. DNA for the CDR3: TGTGCCAGTAGGACGCCCCGGTGGACGCTGTTTTTT.

This rearrangement joins TRBV27 to TRBJ2-1; weak D call: TRBD2 (6 bases). Germline loops: CDR1 MNHEY, CDR2 SMNVEV (reference sequence). The CDR3 runs 14 residues. Between the trimmed V and J ends, which lost 4 bases and 8 bases, there was a span of 15 bases. The chain's CDR3 is CASSSGRERYEQFF. CDR3 bases: TGTGCCAGCAGTTCCGGGAGAGAAAGGTATGAGCAGTTCTTC.

V usage is TRBV5-6 and J usage is TRBJ1-1; D is uncertain. V was cut by 0 bases and J by 8 bases, with 5 bases left in between. Germline loops: CDR1 SGHDT, CDR2 YYEEEE. The CDR3 runs 11 residues. The DNA for the CDR3 is TGTGCCAGCAGCTTGGGGAACGAAGCTTTCTTT. Translated: CASSLGNEAFF.

V and J are TRBV6-5 and TRBJ2-2; maybe TRBD2 (6 bases). Germline V gene sequence: CDR1 MNHEY, CDR2 SVGAGI. CDR3 length: 16 residues. Trimming pared 2 bases from V and 4 bases from J, leaving 14 bases between. CDR3 sequence (DNA): TGTGCCAGCAGTTACCAGGTCCTAGCGATCACCGGGGAGCTGTTTTTT. Its translation is CASSYQVLAITGELFF.

The CDR3 protein is CAWSGKTSRDYEQYF. The CDR3 bases are TGTGCCTGGAGTGGTAAGACTAGCCGAGACTACGAGCAGTACTTC. The chain uses TRBV30 and TRBJ2-7; 7 bases map to TRBD2. Germline loops: CDR1 GTSNPN, CDR2 SVGIG (reference sequence). Trimming took 1 base from V and 3 from J; bases not matched to a gene: 9. The CDR3 loop spans 15 amino acids.

This clone was seen a few times. The rearrangement links TRBV19 to TRBJ2-7; no clear D gene. The CDR3 spans 13 residues. From germline, CDR1 is LNHDA and CDR2 SQIVND (reference sequence). The V end was cut by 3 bases, the J end by 2 bases, with 8 bases between. CDR3 loop: CASSIYDTYEQYF. CDR3 sequence (DNA): TGTGCCAGTAGTATCTATGATACCTACGAGCAGTACTTC.

The chain has TRBV2 and TRBJ2-2, with 7 nucleotides matching TRBD1. V was pared by 4 bases and J by 8 bases, with 7 bases of the junction left unmatched. This CDR3 is 14 amino acids long. The germline CDR1 and CDR2 sequences are SNHLY and FYNNEI. The DNA of the CDR3 is TGTGCCAGCAGTGTCGAGGGGGCGATGGGGGAGCTGTTTTTT. Its protein product is CASSVEGAMGELFF.